The clone carrying this T cell receptor (beta chain) was recorded many times. Profiling relied on immunoSEQ multiplex PCR, and the TCRdb table lists in-frame clones only, not all of them. The sample includes about 260,000 clones, 84% of them seen just once. The CDR3 length is 13 residues. The germline V gene has CDR1 SNHLY and CDR2 FYNNEI. V lost 4 bases and J 1 base, leaving 7 bases between the germline ends. These data originate in a study of blood T cell repertoires in COVID-19. The sequence was collected from a woman aged 40 to 50 who had recovered from COVID-19. Specimen: peripheral blood. The chain uses TRBV2 and TRBJ1-2, with D possibly being TRBD1 (5 bases). The CDR3 is CASSADINYGYTF. The DNA of the CDR3 is TGTGCCAGCAGTGCGGACATTAACTATGGCTACACCTTC.